Sequencing of this T cell receptor beta chain was carried out in a study of blood T cell repertoires in COVID-19. The wider study: Italy, Spain and the United States were the sources of the convalescent and acute COVID-19 samples. T cells, B-cell-depleted T cells, or PBMCs provided the cDNA or gDNA that served as material.

In germline, CDR1 is SGHKS, CDR2 YYEKEE (reference sequence). The CDR3 extends over 17 amino acids. Trimming removed 5 bases from V and 3 bases from J; junction bases left unmatched: 8. In the original analysis: Reference gene primer amplification yielded estimated nucleated cell counts. This table comes from immunoSEQ multiplex PCR, and its TCRdb copy is limited to in-frame clones, with some not included. The DNA was the basis for D and trimming; V, J and clone size are from that table. The sample has 350,000 to 550,000 clones; around 89% are singletons. This receptor was obtained from a woman in her twenties or thirties with acute or convalescent COVID-19. Specimen: peripheral blood. The J gene is TRBJ1-6, the V gene TRBV5-5, with 10 bases identical to TRBD1. Here the CDR3 reads CASRPPGTGVYNSPLHF. CDR3 coding DNA: TGTGCCAGCAGACCGCCGGGGACAGGGGTCTATAATTCACCCCTCCACTTT.